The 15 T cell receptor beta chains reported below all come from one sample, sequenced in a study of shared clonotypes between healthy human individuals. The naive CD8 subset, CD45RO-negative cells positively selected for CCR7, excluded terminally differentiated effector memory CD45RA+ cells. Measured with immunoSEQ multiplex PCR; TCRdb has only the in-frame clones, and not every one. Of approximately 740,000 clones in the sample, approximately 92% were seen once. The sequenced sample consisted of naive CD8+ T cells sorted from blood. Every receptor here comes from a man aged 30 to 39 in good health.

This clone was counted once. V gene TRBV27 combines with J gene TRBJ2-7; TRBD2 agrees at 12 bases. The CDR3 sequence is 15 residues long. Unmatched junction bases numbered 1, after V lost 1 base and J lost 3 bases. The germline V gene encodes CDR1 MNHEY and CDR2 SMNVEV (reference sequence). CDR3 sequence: CASSLWTSGNYEQYF. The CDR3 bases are TGTGCCAGCAGTTTATGGACTAGCGGGAACTACGAGCAGTACTTC.

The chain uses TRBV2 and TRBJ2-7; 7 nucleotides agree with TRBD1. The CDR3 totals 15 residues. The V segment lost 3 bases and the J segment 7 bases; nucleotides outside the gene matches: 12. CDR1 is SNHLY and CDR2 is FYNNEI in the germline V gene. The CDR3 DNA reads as TGTGCCAGCAGTGAGCTGGGACAGCCTTTTTGGGAGCAGTACTTC. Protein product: CASSELGQPFWEQYF.

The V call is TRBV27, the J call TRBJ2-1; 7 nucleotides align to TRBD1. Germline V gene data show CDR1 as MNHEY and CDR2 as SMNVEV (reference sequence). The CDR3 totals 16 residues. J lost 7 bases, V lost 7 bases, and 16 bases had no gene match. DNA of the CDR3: TGTGCCAGCAACCCGTCGACAGGGCATGGGGATAATGAGCAGTTCTTC. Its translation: CASNPSTGHGDNEQFF.

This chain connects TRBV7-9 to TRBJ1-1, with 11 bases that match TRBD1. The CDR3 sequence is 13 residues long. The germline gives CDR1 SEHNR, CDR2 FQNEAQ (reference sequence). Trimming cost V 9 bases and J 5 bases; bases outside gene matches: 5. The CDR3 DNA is TGTGCCAGTGGGACAGGGGGGAGGACTGAAGCTTTCTTT. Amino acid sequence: CASGTGGRTEAFF.

CDR3 nucleotides: TGCAGCGTGGACGGACAGGGAGAGACCTACGAGCAGTACTTC. It encodes CSVDGQGETYEQYF. The chain couples TRBV29-1 to TRBJ2-7, with TRBD1 matching 8 bases. The J segment lost 2 bases and the V segment lost 6 bases, leaving 9 bases of the junction unmatched. Germline CDR1 and CDR2: SQVTM and ANQGSEA. This CDR3 is 14 amino acids long.

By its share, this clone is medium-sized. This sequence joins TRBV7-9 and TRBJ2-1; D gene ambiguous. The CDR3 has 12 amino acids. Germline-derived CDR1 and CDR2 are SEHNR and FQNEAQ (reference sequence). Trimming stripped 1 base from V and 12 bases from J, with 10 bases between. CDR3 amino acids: CASSLEGTLQFF. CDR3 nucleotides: TGTGCCAGCAGCTTAGAGGGCACTTTGCAGTTCTTC.

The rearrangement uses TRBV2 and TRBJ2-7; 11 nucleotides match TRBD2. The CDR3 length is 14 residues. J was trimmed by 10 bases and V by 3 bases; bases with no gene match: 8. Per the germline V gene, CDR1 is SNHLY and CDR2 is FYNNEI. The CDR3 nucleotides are TGTGCCAGCAGTGAGGGGGTGGGACTAGCGGATCAGTACTTC. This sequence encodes CASSEGVGLADQYF.

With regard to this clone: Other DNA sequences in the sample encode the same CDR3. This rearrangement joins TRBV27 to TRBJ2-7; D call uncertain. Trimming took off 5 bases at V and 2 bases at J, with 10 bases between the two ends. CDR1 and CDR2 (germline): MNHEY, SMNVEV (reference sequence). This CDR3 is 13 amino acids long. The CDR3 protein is CASSPGLTYEQYF. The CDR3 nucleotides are TGTGCCAGCAGTCCCGGGCTTACCTACGAGCAGTACTTC.

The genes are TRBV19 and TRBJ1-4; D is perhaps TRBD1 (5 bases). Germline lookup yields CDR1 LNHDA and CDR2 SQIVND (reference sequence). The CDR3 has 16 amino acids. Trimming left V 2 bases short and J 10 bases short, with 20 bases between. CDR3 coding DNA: TGTGCCAGTAGTATACCCTGGGAACCAGGGAAGCGAAAACTGTTTTTT. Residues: CASSIPWEPGKRKLFF. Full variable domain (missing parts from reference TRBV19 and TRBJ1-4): DGGITQSPKYLFRKEGQNVTLSCEQNLNHDAMYWYRQDPGQGLRLIYYSQIVNDFQKGDIAEGYSVSREKKESFPLTVTSAQKNPTAFYLCASSIPWEPGKRKLFFGSGTQLSVL.

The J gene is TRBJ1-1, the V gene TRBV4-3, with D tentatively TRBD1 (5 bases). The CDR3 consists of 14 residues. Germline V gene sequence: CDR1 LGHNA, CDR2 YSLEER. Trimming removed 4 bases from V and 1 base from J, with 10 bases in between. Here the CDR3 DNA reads TGCGCCAGCAGCCTCCGGGACGGGAACACTGAAGCTTTCTTT. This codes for CASSLRDGNTEAFF.

CDR3 nucleotide sequence: TGTGCCAGCAGCCAAGATCGATACGGGGCCTACGAGCAGTACTTC. As protein: CASSQDRYGAYEQYF. The chain joins TRBV14 to TRBJ2-7; D may be TRBD2 (5 bases). Looked up from germline, CDR1 is SGHDN and CDR2 is FVKESK. This CDR3 region has 15 residues. V lost 0 bases and J 2 bases, leaving 11 bases between the germline ends. The full variable domain, completed using reference TRBV14 and TRBJ2-7, is EAGVTQFPSHSVIEKGQTVTLRCDPISGHDNLYWYRRVMGKEIKFLLHFVKESKQDESGMPNNRFLAERTGGTYSTLKVQPAELEDSGVYFCASSQDRYGAYEQYFGPGTRLTVT.

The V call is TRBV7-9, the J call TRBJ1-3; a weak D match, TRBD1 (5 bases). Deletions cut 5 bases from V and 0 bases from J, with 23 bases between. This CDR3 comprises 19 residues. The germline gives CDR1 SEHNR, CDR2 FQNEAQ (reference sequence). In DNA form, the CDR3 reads TGTGCCAGCAGCGATCCCTTTGAGGGGCGGGGATCCTCTGGAAACACCATATATTTT. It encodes CASSDPFEGRGSSGNTIYF.

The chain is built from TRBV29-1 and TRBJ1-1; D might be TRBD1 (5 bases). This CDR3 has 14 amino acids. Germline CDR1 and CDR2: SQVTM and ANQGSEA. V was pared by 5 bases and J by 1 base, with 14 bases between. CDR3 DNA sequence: TGCAGCGTTTACGATAGGGGCAGGAACACTGAAGCTTTCTTT. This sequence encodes CSVYDRGRNTEAFF.

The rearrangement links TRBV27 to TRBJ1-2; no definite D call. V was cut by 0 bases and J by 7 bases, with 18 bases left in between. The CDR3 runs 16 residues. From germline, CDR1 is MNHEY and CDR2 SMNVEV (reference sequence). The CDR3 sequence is CASSLSVVGWGGGYTF. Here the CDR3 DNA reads TGTGCCAGCAGTTTATCTGTAGTTGGTTGGGGAGGTGGCTACACCTTC.

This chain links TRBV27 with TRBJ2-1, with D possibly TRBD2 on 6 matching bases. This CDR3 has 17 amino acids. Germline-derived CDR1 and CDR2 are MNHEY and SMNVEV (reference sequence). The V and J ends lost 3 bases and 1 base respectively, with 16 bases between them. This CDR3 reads CASSLWASANSYNEQFF. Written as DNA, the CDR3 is TGTGCCAGCAGTTTGTGGGCTAGCGCGAATTCCTACAATGAGCAGTTCTTC.